These T cell receptor beta chains were read from a single sample in a study of shared clonotypes between healthy human individuals. Produced via immunoSEQ multiplex PCR; TCRdb's table is partial and in-frame only. The sample has under 850,000 clones, around 93% seen once. Sequenced sample: naive CD8+ T cells sorted from blood. The receptor set was obtained from a man aged 25 to 45 in good health. The CDR3 runs from the conserved cysteine through the conserved F or W. Fields, in order: J gene, D gene, V gene, clone size, CDR3 protein, CDR3 DNA. A D gene is named only where the DNA matches it firmly. Clone size is stated in some rows and not others, as once, few, many or a class when expanded.

TRBJ2-1 | TRBD2 | TRBV9 | - | CASSGGRGPYNEQFF | TGTGCCAGCAGCGGCGGGAGAGGGCCCTACAATGAGCAGTTCTTC
TRBJ2-3 | - | TRBV7-9 | - | CASSSRFATDTQYF | TGTGCCAGCAGCTCCAGGTTCGCCACAGATACGCAGTATTTT
TRBJ2-5 | TRBD1 | TRBV7-2 | - | CASSNFRDSQETQYF | TGTGCCAGCAGCAATTTCCGGGACAGCCAAGAGACCCAGTACTTC
TRBJ2-1 | - | TRBV27 | - | CASSLFSGGNNEQFF | TGTGCCAGCAGTTTATTTTCAGGGGGGAACAATGAGCAGTTCTTC
TRBJ2-1 | TRBD2 | TRBV15 | - | CATSRIKTSGETNEQFF | TGTGCCACCAGCAGGATTAAGACTAGCGGGGAGACGAATGAGCAGTTCTTC
TRBJ2-2 | TRBD2 | TRBV9 | few | CASSATSGTELFF | TGTGCCAGCAGCGCGACTAGCGGGACGGAGCTGTTTTTT
TRBJ2-1 | - | TRBV11-2 | - | CASSLSEQFF | TGTGCCAGCAGCTTAAGTGAGCAGTTCTTC
TRBJ2-2 | TRBD1 | TRBV9 | few | CASSERSTGGFGTGELFF | TGTGCCAGCAGCGAACGTTCGACAGGGGGCTTTGGGACCGGGGAGCTGTTTTTT
TRBJ1-1 | - | TRBV5-8 | - | CASSGPTPHRKFEAFF | TGTGCCAGCAGCGGCCCAACCCCGCACAGGAAATTCGAAGCTTTCTTT
TRBJ2-5 | - | TRBV5-1 | - | CASSLVFSGAEETQYF | TGCGCCAGCAGCTTGGTGTTTTCGGGGGCCGAGGAGACCCAGTACTTC
TRBJ2-1 | TRBD1 | TRBV4-2 | - | CASSRLDRGRKYEQFF | TGTGCCAGCAGCAGGTTGGACAGGGGGCGCAAATATGAGCAGTTCTTC
TRBJ2-2 | - | TRBV7-6 | - | CASSLVGWRGRAITGELFF | TGTGCCAGCAGCTTAGTGGGCTGGAGGGGACGGGCCATAACCGGGGAGCTGTTTTTT
TRBJ1-2 | - | TRBV28 | - | CASSLSRGAPNYGYTF | TGTGCCAGCAGTTTAAGCCGGGGCGCCCCAAACTATGGCTACACCTTC
TRBJ2-2 | - | TRBV15 | - | CATSRATGRNTGELFF | TGTGCCACCAGCAGAGCCACCGGGAGGAACACCGGGGAGCTGTTTTTT
TRBJ1-5 | - | TRBV6-1 | - | CASSEEVGTRIQPQHF | TGTGCCAGCAGTGAAGAGGTTGGGACGCGAATTCAGCCCCAGCATTTT
TRBJ2-7 | - | TRBV19 | - | CASSGDPFGEQYF | TGTGCCAGTAGCGGGGACCCTTTTGGGGAGCAGTACTTC
TRBJ1-5 | - | TRBV5-5 | - | CASSLFEANQPQHF | TGTGCCAGCAGCTTGTTTGAGGCGAATCAGCCCCAGCATTTT
TRBJ2-1 | TRBD2 | TRBV6-5 | - | CASSRTSGAYNEQFF | TGTGCCAGCAGTCGGACTAGCGGGGCTTACAATGAGCAGTTCTTC
TRBJ2-1 | - | TRBV7-9 | - | CASSLEDSEQFF | TGTGCCAGCAGCTTAGAGGACAGTGAGCAGTTCTTC
TRBJ2-7 | TRBD2 | TRBV4-3 | - | CASSQDTSGRYEQYF | TGCGCCAGCAGCCAAGACACTAGCGGGAGGTACGAGCAGTACTTC
TRBJ1-1 | - | TRBV11-2 | - | CASSLVPGMNTEAFF | TGTGCCAGCAGCTTAGTTCCGGGCATGAACACTGAAGCTTTCTTT
TRBJ1-1 | - | TRBV29-1 | - | CSATPGSGPTEAFF | TGCAGCGCCACCCCAGGGTCGGGGCCCACTGAAGCTTTCTTT
TRBJ2-7 | - | TRBV4-1 | - | CASSQAQGYGYEQYF | TGCGCCAGCAGCCAGGCCCAGGGATACGGCTACGAGCAGTACTTC
TRBJ2-7 | - | TRBV11-2 | - | CASSSPTGAYEQYF | TGTGCCAGCAGCTCCCCGACAGGAGCCTACGAGCAGTACTTC
TRBJ2-7 | - | TRBV21-1 | - | CASSKEVGRGFYEQYF | TGTGCCAGCAGCAAAGAGGTGGGGCGGGGGTTTTACGAGCAGTACTTC